This TCR beta chain derives from a study of Graves' ophthalmopathy and Graves' hyperthyroidism. Whole-study findings and limits: In blood appeared most of the expanded thyroid clonotypes whose frequency exceeded 0.001. The model's ophthalmopathy progression predictions had around 67% sensitivity and just under 75% specificity.

RNA transcripts served as template for amplifying TCR beta CDR3 sequences. The authors performed first-round RT-PCR with HTBI primers and then a second-round multiplex PCR. TCRdb independently ran MiXCR on the multiplex PCR reads; one entry per CDR3 protein. The profile shows about 700,000 distinct CDR3 sequences, approximately 40% of them singletons. V lost 4 bases, J lost 1 base, and 5 bases stayed unmatched. The CDR3 sequence is 15 residues long. Germline loops: CDR1 KGHDR, CDR2 SFDVKD. This clonotype came up many times. Its antigen is undetermined. Sequenced input: peripheral blood. The genes are TRBV24-1 and TRBJ2-5, with 7 bases aligning to TRBD1. This sequence was found in an adult man with Graves' ophthalmopathy. The CDR3 DNA reads as TGTGCCACCAGTGACCGCCGGGACAGCCAAGAGACCCAGTACTTC. This gives the protein CATSDRRDSQETQYF.